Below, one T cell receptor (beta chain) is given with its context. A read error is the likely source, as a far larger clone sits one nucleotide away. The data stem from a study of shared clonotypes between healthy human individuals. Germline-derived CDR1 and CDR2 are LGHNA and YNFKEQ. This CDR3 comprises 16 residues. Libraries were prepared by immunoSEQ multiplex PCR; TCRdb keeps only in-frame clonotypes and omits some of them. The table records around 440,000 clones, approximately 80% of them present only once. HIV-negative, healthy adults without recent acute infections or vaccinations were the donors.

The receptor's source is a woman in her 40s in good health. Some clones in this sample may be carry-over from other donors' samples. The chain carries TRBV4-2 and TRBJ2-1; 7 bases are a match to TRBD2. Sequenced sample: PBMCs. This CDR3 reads CASSQGSSGDYNGQFF. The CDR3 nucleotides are TGTGCCAGCAGCCAAGGATCTAGCGGAGATTACAATGGGCAGTTCTTC.